A single count supports the clone carrying this T cell receptor (beta chain). Its antigen is undetermined. In the PCR, 60 Vbeta and 13 Jbeta primers were used. This table comes from immunoSEQ multiplex PCR, and its TCRdb copy is limited to in-frame clones, with some not included. Of over 150,000 clones in the sample, around nine tenths were seen once. The data were obtained in a study of cytomegalovirus exposure and HLA in healthy donors. Overall study context: When 398 donors were genotyped, just over 80% of them were found to fall in the Caucasian-associated ancestry cluster. Study-wide results and limits: Association of around 17,000 TCR beta sequences with HLA alleles was found at 0.05 false discovery rate in a later analysis.

This CDR3 is 14 amino acids long. Losses at the gene ends were 7 bases for V and 3 bases for J; bases not matched to a gene: 7. Germline loops: CDR1 WSHSY, CDR2 SAAADI. The rearrangement joins TRBV10-2 to TRBJ2-7, with 9 nucleotides matching TRBD1. This TCR was recovered from a woman in her thirties in good health and CMV-seronegative. The specimen sequenced was PBMCs. The DNA of the CDR3 is TGCGCCAGCATTCCGGGACAGGGTCTCTACGAGCAGTACTTC. It encodes CASIPGQGLYEQYF.